This T cell receptor (beta chain) stems from a study of cytomegalovirus exposure and HLA in healthy donors. Of note for this clone: What it recognizes is unknown.

V was trimmed by 4 bases and J by 8 bases, leaving 15 bases between them. Per germline, CDR1 SNHLY and CDR2 FYNNEI. The CDR3 length is 14 residues. General observations from the study: The study had only CMV serostatus as immune exposure information.

The PCR was carried out with 60 Vbeta primers and 13 Jbeta primers. Sequenced by immunoSEQ multiplex PCR; TCRdb stores in-frame clones only, minus some. The sample shows tens of thousands of clones, approximately 71% of them seen only once. V gene TRBV2 combines with J gene TRBJ2-1; no clear D. The sequence came from a man aged 50 to 60 in good health and CMV-seropositive. The sequenced material came from PBMCs. Here the CDR3 reads CASSGRSEVDEQFF. The CDR3 nucleotides are TGTGCCAGCAGTGGTCGCTCCGAGGTGGATGAGCAGTTCTTC.